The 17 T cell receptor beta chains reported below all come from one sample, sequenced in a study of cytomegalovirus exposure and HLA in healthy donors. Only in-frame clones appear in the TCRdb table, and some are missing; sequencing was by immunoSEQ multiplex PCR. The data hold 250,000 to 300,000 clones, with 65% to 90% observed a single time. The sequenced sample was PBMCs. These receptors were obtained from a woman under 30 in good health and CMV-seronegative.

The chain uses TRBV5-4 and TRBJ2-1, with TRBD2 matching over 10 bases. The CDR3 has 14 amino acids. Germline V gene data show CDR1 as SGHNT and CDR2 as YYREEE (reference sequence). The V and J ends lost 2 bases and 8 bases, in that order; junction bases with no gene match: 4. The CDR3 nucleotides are TGTGCCAGCAGCTTTGCTAGCGGGGGCTATGAGCAGTTCTTC. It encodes CASSFASGGYEQFF.

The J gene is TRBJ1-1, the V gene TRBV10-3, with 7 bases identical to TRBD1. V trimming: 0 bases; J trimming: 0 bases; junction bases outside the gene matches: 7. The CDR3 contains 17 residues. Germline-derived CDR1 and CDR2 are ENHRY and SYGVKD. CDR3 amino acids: CAISESRDSFMNTEAFF. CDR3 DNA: TGTGCCATCAGTGAGTCCCGGGACAGTTTCATGAACACTGAAGCTTTCTTT.

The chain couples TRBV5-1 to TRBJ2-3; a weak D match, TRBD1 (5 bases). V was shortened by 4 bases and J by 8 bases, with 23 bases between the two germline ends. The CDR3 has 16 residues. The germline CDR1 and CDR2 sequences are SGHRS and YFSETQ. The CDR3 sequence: CASSPIRQHIQGTQYF. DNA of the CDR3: TGCGCCAGCAGCCCCATTCGACAGCACATCCAGGGTACGCAGTATTTT.

CDR3: CAWRLRNEQYF. The CDR3 coding sequence is TGTGCCTGGAGGCTGAGGAACGAGCAGTACTTC. This chain links TRBV30 with TRBJ2-7; D unresolved. The CDR3 consists of 11 residues. Trimming took 3 bases from V and 5 from J, leaving 8 bases between them. Per germline, CDR1 GTSNPN and CDR2 SVGIG (reference sequence).

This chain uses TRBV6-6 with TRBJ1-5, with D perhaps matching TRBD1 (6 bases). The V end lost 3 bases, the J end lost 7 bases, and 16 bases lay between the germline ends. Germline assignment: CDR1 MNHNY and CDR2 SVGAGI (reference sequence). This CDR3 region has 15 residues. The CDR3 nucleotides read TGTGCCAGCAGTTATGGCAGGGGAGTAGGACAGCCCCAGCATTTT. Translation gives CASSYGRGVGQPQHF.

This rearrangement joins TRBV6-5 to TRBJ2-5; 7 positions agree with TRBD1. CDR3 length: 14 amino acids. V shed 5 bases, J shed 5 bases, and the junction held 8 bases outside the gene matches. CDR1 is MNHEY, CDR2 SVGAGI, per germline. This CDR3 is CASSTGQAWETQYF. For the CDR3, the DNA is TGTGCCAGCAGTACTGGACAGGCATGGGAGACCCAGTACTTC.

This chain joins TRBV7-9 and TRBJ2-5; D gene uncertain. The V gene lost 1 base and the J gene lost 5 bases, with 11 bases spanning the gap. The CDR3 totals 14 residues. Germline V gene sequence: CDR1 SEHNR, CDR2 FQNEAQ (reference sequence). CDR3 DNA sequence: TGTGCCAGCAGCTTAGGTAGTGTTTTGGAGACCCAGTACTTC. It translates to CASSLGSVLETQYF.

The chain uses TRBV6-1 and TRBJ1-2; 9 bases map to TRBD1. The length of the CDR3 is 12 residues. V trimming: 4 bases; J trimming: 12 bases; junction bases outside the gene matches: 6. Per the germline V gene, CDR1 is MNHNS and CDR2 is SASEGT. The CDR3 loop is CASSAGQGSDTF. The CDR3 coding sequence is TGTGCCAGCAGTGCGGGACAGGGCTCGGACACCTTC.

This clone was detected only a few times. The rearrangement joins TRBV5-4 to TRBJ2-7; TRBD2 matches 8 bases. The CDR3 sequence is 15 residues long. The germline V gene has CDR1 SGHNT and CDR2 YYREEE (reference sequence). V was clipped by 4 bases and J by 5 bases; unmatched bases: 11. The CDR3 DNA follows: TGTGCCAGCAGCCCATCTACCGGGAGGGTTCACGAGCAGTACTTC. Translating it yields CASSPSTGRVHEQYF. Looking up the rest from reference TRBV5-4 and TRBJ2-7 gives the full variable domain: ETGVTQSPTHLIKTRGQQVTLRCSSQSGHNTVSWYQQALGQGPQFIFQYYREEENGRGNFPPRFSGLQFPNYSSELNVNALELDDSALYLCASSPSTGRVHEQYFGPGTRLTVT.

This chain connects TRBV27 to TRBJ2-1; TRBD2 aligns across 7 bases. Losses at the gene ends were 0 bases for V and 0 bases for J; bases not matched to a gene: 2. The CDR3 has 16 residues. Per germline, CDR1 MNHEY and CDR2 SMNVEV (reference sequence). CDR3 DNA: TGTGCCAGCAGTTTATCCCCTAGCGGCTCCTACAATGAGCAGTTCTTC. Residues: CASSLSPSGSYNEQFF.

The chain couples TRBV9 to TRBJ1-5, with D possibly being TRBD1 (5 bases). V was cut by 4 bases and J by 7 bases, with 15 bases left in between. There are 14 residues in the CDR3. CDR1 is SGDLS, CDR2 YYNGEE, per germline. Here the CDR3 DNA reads TGTGCCAGCAGCCCTCTGGGGTCAGGGCAGCCCCAGCATTTT. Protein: CASSPLGSGQPQHF.

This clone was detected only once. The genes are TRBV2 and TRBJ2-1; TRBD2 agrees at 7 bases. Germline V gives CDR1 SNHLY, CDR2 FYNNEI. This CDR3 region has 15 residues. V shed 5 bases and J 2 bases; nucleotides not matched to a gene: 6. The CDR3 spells CASSQDLAAYNEQFF. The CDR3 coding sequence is TGTGCCAGCAGTCAGGACCTAGCGGCCTACAATGAGCAGTTCTTC.

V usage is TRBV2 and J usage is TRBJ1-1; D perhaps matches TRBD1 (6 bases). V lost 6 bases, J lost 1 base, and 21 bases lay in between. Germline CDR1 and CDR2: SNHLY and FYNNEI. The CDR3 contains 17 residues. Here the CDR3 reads CASSQLNTLRGNTEAFF. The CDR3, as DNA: TGTGCCAGCAGCCAACTCAATACTCTCAGGGGGAACACTGAAGCTTTCTTT.

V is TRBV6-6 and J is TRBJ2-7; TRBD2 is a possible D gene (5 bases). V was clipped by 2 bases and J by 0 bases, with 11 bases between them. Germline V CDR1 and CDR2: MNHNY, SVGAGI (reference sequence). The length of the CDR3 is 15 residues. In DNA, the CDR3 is TGTGCCAGCAGTTACCACGGGGATAGCTCCTACGAGCAGTACTTC. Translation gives CASSYHGDSSYEQYF.

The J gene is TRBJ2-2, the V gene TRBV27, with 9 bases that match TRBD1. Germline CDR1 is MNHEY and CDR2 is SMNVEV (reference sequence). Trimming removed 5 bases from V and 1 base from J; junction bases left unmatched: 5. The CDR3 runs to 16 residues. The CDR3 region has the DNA TGTGCCAGCAGTCCTACAGGGGGCAAGAACACCGGGGAGCTGTTTTTT. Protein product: CASSPTGGKNTGELFF.

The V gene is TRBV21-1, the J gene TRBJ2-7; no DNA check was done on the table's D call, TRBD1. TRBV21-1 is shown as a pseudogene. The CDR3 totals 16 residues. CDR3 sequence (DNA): TGTGCCAGCAGCAAAGACGCTGGGACAGGGTCCTACGAGCAGTACTTC. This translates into CASSKDAGTGSYEQYF.

In nucleotides, the CDR3 is TGTGCCAGCTCACCACGGGCAGGGGGCCATACCACCTCCTCCTACAATGAGCAGTTCTTC. Residues: CASSPRAGGHTTSSYNEQFF. V and J are TRBV18 and TRBJ2-1; TRBD1 matches at 8 bases. Germline values: CDR1 KGHSH, CDR2 LQKENI. This CDR3 spans 20 amino acids. J gave up 0 bases and V 1 base, and 14 bases lay outside the gene matches.